This T cell receptor beta chain comes out of a study of cytomegalovirus exposure and HLA in healthy donors. General study findings and limits: A later analysis linked a missense variant in DCLRE1C to the trimming of TCR beta V and J genes. Earlier results showed most TCR beta V segments being productive about 87% or about 30% of the time.

This clone showed up just a few times. The antigen remains unidentified. Use of 60 Vbeta and 13 Jbeta primers characterized the PCR. The repertoire was sequenced with immunoSEQ multiplex PCR; TCRdb's copy has only in-frame clones and lacks some. The sample has about 150,000 clones, about 74% seen once; the top ten hold around 3.1%. Healthy bone marrow donors made up the cohort. Though nominally healthy at sampling, donors likely had unrecorded immune exposures. Trimming took 2 bases from V and 8 from J; bases not matched to a gene: 11. Germline V CDR1 and CDR2: SGHRS, YFSETQ. CDR3 size: 15 residues. The sequenced sample consisted of PBMCs. V usage is TRBV5-1 and J usage is TRBJ1-2; 8 nucleotides match TRBD1. This clonotype originated in a middle-aged man in good health and CMV-seronegative. The CDR3 DNA is TGCGCCAGCAGCTTCACCGGGACAGGCGGTGAAGGCTACACCTTC. It yields the protein CASSFTGTGGEGYTF.